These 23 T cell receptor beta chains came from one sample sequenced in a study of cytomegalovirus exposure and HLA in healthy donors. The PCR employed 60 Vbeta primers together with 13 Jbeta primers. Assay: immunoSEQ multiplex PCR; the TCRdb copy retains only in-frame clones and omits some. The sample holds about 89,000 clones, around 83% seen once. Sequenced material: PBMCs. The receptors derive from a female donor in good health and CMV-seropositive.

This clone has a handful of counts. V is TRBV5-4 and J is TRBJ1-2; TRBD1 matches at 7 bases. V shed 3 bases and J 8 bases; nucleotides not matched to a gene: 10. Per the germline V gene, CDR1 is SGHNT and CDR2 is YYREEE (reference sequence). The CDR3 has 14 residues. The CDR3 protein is CASSSSVVGGGYTF. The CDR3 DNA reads TGTGCCAGCAGCTCTAGTGTTGTAGGGGGCGGCTACACCTTC. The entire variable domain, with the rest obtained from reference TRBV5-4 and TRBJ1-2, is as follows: ETGVTQSPTHLIKTRGQQVTLRCSSQSGHNTVSWYQQALGQGPQFIFQYYREEENGRGNFPPRFSGLQFPNYSSELNVNALELDDSALYLCASSSSVVGGGYTFGSGTRLTVV.

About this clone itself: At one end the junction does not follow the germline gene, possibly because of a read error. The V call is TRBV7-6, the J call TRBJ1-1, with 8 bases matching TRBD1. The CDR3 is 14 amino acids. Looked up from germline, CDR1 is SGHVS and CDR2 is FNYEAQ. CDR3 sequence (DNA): TGTGCCAGCGGCTTAGGGACAGGGAACACTGAAGCTTTCTTT. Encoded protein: CASGLGTGNTEAFF.

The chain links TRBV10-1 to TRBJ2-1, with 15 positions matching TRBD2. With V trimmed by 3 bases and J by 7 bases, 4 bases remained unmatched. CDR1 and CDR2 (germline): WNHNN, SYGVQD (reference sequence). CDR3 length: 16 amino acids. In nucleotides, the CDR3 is TGCGCCAGCAGTGATGCCGGGACTAGCGGGAGGAATGAGCAGTTCTTC. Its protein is CASSDAGTSGRNEQFF.

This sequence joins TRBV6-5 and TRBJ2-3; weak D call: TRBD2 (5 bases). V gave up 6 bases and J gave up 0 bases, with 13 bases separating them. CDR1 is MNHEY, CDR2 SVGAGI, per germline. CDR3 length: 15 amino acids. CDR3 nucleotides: TGTGCCAGCAGCCCCCTGAGCGGAAGCACAGATACGCAGTATTTT. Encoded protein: CASSPLSGSTDTQYF.

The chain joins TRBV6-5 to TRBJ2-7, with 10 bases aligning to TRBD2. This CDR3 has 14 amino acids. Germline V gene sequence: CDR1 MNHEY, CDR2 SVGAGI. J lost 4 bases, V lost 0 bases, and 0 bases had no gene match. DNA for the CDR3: TGTGCCAGCAGTTACTCTAGCGGGGGGTACGAGCAGTACTTC. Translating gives CASSYSSGGYEQYF.

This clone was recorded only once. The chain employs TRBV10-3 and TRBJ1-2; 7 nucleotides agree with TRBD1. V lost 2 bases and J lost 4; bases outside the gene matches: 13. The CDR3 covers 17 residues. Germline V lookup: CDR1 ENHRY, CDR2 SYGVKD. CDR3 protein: CAISEPGQGGVGYGYTF. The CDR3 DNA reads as TGTGCCATCAGTGAGCCCGGACAAGGGGGCGTCGGCTATGGCTACACCTTC.

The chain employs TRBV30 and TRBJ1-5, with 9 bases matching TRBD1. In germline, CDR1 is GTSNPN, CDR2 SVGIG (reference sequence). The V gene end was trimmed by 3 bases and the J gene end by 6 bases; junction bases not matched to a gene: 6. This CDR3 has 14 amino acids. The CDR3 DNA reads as TGTGCCTGGAGGGGGACAGGGATTGGTCAGCCCCAGCATTTT. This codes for CAWRGTGIGQPQHF. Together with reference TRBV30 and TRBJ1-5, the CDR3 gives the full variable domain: SQTIHQWPATLVQPVGSPLSLECTVEGTSNPNLYWYRQAAGRGLQLLFYSVGIGQISSEVPQNLSASRPQDRQFILSSKKLLLSDSGFYLCAWRGTGIGQPQHFGDGTRLSIL.

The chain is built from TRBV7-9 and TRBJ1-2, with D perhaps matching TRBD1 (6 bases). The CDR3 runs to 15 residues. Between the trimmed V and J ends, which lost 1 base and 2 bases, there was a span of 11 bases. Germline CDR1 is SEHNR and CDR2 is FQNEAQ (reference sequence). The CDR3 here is CASSLGRDINYGYTF. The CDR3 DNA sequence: TGTGCCAGCAGCTTAGGAAGGGACATAAACTATGGCTACACCTTC.

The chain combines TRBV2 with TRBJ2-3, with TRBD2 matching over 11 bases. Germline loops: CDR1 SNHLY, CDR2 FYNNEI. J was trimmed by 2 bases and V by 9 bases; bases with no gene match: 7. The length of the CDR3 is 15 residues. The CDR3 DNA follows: TGTGCCAGTACTAGACTAGCGGGGAACACAGATACGCAGTATTTT. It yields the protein CASTRLAGNTDTQYF.

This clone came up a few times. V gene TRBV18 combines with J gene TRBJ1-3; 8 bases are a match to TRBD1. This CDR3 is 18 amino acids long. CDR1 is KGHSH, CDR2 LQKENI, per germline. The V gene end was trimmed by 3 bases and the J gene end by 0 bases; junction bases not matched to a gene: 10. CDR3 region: CASSPTRGQVPSGNTIYF. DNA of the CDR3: TGTGCCAGCTCACCCACGAGGGGACAGGTTCCCTCTGGAAACACCATATATTTT.

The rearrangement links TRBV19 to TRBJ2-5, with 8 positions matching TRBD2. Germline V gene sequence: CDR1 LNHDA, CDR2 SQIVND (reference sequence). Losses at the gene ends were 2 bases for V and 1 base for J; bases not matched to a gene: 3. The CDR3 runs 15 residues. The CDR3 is CASSITSGPQETQYF. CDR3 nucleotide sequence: TGTGCCAGTAGTATAACTAGCGGCCCCCAAGAGACCCAGTACTTC.

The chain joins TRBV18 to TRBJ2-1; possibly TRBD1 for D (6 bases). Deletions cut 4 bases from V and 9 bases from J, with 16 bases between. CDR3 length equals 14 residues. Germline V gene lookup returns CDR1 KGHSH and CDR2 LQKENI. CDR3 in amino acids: CASSLDAGDIEQFF. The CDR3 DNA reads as TGTGCCAGCTCACTCGACGCCGGGGACATTGAGCAGTTCTTC.

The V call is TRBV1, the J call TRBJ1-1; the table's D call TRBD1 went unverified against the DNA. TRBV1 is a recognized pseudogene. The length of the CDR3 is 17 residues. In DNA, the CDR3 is TGCACCAGCAGCCAAGATCGGAGGGGTGACAGGGTGAGTGAAGCTTTCTTT. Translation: CTSSQDRRGDRVSEAFF.

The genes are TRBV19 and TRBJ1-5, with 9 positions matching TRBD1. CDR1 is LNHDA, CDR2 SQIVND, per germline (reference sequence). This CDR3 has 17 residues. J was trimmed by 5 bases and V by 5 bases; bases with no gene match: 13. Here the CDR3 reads CASSLPMTGGYHQPQHF. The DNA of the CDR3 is TGTGCCAGTAGTCTCCCAATGACAGGGGGTTACCATCAGCCCCAGCATTTT.

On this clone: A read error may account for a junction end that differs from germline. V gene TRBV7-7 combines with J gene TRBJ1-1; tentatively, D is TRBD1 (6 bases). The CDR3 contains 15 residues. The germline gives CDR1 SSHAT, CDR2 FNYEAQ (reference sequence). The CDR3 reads CASSLVTGQNTEAFF. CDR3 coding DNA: TGTGCTAGCAGCTTAGTAACGGGACAGAACACTGAAGCTTTCTTT.

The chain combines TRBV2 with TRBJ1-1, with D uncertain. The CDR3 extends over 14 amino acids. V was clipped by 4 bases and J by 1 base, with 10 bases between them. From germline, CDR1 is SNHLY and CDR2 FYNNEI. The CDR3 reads CASSVSEGNTEAFF. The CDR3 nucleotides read TGTGCCAGCAGTGTGTCGGAGGGGAACACTGAAGCTTTCTTT. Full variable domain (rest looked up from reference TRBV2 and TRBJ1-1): EPEVTQTPSHQVTQMGQEVILRCVPISNHLYFYWYRQILGQKVEFLVSFYNNEISEKSEIFDDQFSVERPDGSNFTLKIRSTKLEDSAMYFCASSVSEGNTEAFFGQGTRLTVV.

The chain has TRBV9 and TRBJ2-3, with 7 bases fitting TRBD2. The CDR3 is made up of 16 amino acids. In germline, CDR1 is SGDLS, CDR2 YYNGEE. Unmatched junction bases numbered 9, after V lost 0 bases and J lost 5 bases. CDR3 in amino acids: CASSVDWAGEEDTQYF. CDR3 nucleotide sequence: TGTGCCAGCAGCGTAGACTGGGCGGGAGAGGAAGATACGCAGTATTTT.

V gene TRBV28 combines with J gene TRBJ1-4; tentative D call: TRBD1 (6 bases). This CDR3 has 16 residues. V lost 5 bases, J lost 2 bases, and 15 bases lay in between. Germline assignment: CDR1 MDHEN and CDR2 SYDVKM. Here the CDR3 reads CASSDPAGATNEKLFF. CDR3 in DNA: TGTGCCAGCAGTGACCCCGCGGGGGCCACTAATGAAAAACTGTTTTTT.

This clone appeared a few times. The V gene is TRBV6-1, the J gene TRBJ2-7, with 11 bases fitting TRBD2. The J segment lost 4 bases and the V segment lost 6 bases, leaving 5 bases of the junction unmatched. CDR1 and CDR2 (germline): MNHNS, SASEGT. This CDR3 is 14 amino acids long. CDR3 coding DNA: TGTGCCAGCAGACTAGCGGGAGATGGTTACGAGCAGTACTTC. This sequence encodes CASRLAGDGYEQYF.

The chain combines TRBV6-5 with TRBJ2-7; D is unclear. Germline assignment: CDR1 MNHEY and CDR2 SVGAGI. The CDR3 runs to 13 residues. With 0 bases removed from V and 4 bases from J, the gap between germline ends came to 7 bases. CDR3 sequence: CASSYSPQYEQYF. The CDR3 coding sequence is TGTGCCAGCAGTTACTCCCCCCAGTACGAGCAGTACTTC.

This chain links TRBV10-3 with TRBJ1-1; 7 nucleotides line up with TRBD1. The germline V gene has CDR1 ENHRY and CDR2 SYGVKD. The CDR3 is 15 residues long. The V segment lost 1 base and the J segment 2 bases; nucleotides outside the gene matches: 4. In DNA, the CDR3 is TGTGCCATCAGTGAGTTCCAGGGGGAAAACACTGAAGCTTTCTTT. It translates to CAISEFQGENTEAFF.

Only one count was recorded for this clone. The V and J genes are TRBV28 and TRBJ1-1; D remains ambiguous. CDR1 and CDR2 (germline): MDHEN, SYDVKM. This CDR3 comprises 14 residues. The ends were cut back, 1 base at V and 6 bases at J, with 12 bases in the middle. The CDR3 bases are TGTGCCAGCAGTTTATATCCGGGGATCTCTGAAGCTTTCTTT. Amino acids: CASSLYPGISEAFF.

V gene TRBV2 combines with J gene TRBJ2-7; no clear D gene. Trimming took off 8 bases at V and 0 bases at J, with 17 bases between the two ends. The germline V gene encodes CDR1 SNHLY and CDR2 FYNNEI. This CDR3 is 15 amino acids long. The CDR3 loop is CASLFSLFSSYEQYF. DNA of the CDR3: TGTGCCAGCTTGTTTAGTCTTTTTAGCTCCTACGAGCAGTACTTC.